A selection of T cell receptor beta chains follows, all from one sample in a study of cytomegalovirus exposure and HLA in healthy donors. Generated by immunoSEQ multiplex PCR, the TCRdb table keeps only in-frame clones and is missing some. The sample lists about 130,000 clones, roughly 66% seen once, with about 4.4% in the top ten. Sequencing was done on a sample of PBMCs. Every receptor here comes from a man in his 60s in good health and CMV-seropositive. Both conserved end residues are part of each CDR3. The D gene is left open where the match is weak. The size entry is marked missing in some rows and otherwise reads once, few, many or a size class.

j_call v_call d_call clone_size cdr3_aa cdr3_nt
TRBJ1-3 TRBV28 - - CASSPPGMQGDTIYF TGTGCCAGCAGTCCTCCCGGAATGCAGGGCGACACCATATATTTT
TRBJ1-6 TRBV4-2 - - CASRGSPEDNSPLHF TGTGCCAGCAGAGGGAGCCCGGAAGATAATTCACCCCTCCACTTT
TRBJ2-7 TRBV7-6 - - CASSPNPYEQYF TGTGCCAGCAGCCCTAACCCTTACGAGCAGTACTTC
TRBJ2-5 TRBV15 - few CATSRRGSLETQYF TGTGCCACCAGCAGACGAGGGAGCTTAGAGACCCAGTACTTC
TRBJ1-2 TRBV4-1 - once CASSQNDGTPAYGYTF TGCGCCAGCAGCCAGAATGACGGGACTCCAGCGTATGGCTACACCTTC
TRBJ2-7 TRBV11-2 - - CASSPSYSEQYF TGTGCCAGCAGCCCCTCTTACTCCGAGCAGTACTTC
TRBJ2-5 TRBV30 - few CAALAGLGETQYF TGTGCCGCCCTAGCCGGGTTAGGGGAGACCCAGTACTTC
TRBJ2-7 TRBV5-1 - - CASSLLAAYEQYF TGCGCCAGCAGCTTGTTGGCGGCCTACGAGCAGTACTTC
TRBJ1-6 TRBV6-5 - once CASSYRVGSALHF TGTGCCAGCAGTTATCGGGTGGGTTCTGCCCTCCACTTT
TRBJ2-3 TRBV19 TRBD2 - CASSRAQASGGSDTQYF TGTGCCAGTAGTCGGGCCCAGGCTAGCGGGGGGTCAGATACGCAGTATTTT
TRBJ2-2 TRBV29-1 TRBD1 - CSARQGGDTGELFF TGCAGCGCCCGACAGGGCGGCGACACCGGGGAGCTGTTTTTT
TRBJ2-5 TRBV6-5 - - CASSSRDTHAGETQYF TGTGCCAGCAGTTCCCGGGACACCCATGCGGGAGAGACCCAGTACTTC
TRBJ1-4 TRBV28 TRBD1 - CASSFYRGREKLFF TGTGCCAGCAGTTTCTACAGGGGGCGCGAAAAACTGTTTTTT
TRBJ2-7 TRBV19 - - CASSTRTAYYEQYF TGTGCCAGTAGTACCAGGACAGCATACTACGAGCAGTACTTC
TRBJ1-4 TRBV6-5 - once CASRDGGATNEKLFF TGTGCCAGCAGGGATGGGGGGGCAACTAATGAAAAACTGTTTTTT
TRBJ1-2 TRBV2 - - CASGGGGNYGYTF TGTGCCAGCGGGGGAGGGGGAAACTATGGCTACACCTTC
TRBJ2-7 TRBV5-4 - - CASSYTGTSLEQYF TGTGCCAGCAGCTACACCGGGACATCCCTCGAGCAGTACTTC
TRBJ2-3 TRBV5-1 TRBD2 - CASSLGGGVTDTQYF TGCGCCAGCAGCTTGGGCGGGGGAGTCACAGATACGCAGTATTTT
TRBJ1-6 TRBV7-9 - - CASSLGFSGSYNSPLHF TGTGCCAGCAGCTTAGGATTCTCGGGCTCCTATAATTCACCCCTCCACTTT
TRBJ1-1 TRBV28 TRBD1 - CASSPTGGILNTEAFF TGTGCCAGCAGTCCGACAGGGGGCATCCTGAACACTGAAGCTTTCTTT
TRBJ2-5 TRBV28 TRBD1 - CASERMTGRETQYF TGTGCCAGCGAGAGGATGACAGGGCGAGAGACCCAGTACTTC
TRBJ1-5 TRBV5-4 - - CASSLDREKPQHF TGTGCCAGCAGCTTGGACAGGGAAAAGCCCCAGCATTTT
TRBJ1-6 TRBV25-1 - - CASSESTGWSSPLHF TGTGCCAGCAGTGAATCGACGGGTTGGAGTTCACCCCTCCACTTT
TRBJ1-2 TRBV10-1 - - CASSVAANYGYTF TGCGCCAGCAGTGTGGCAGCTAACTATGGCTACACCTTC